The 27 T cell receptor beta chains below were found in one sample sequenced in a study of early T cells in non-severe SARS-CoV-2 infection. TCRdb re-analysed the 5' RACE reads in MiXCR, keeping a single row per CDR3 protein. The sample includes approximately 22,000 distinct CDR3 sequences, 4.8% of them seen just once. Material: whole blood. All receptors derive from an adult who was a healthcare worker with PCR-confirmed SARS-CoV-2 infection or an uninfected control (not recorded which).

This clonotype was counted at least ten times. The chain is built from TRBV6-2 or TRBV6-3 and TRBJ1-6; no definite D call. The germline V gene has CDR1 MNHEY and CDR2 SVGEGT. V lost 7 bases, J lost 6 bases, and 10 bases lay in between. This CDR3 contains 13 residues. The CDR3 DNA sequence: TGTGCCAGCATACCGGACTTTAATTCACCCCTCCACTTT. It codes for CASIPDFNSPLHF.

V gene TRBV20-1 combines with J gene TRBJ2-3, with unresolved D. This CDR3 has 11 residues. CDR1 is DFQATT and CDR2 is SNEGSKA in the germline V gene (reference sequence). The V and J ends lost 4 bases and 5 bases respectively, with 7 bases between them. The CDR3 loop is CSATLGDTQYF. CDR3 nucleotides: TGCAGTGCTACCCTCGGAGATACGCAGTATTTT.

This clonotype was counted many times. The V gene is TRBV28, the J gene TRBJ2-7, with 15 bases aligning to TRBD2. The CDR3 extends over 17 amino acids. From germline, CDR1 is MDHEN and CDR2 SYDVKM. Unmatched junction bases numbered 10, after V lost 6 bases and J lost 4 bases. CDR3 bases: TGTGCCAGCAGCAGGGAGGGGACTAGCGGGAGGCGGTACGAGCAGTACTTC. It specifies CASSREGTSGRRYEQYF.

This clonotype was counted many times. The rearrangement joins TRBV11-2 to TRBJ1-1; the match to TRBD1 covers 7 bases. CDR1 and CDR2 from the germline V gene are SGHAT and FQNNGV. After removal of 7 bases from V and 0 bases from J, the junction contained 5 bases not matched to a gene. This CDR3 region has 14 residues. The CDR3 DNA follows: TGTGCCAGCATCAGGGGGGACCTGAACACTGAAGCTTTCTTT. Amino acid sequence: CASIRGDLNTEAFF.

This clonotype was counted at least ten times. The chain recombines TRBV5-8 with TRBJ2-3; 16 bases align to TRBD2. This CDR3 comprises 18 residues. The J segment lost 2 bases and the V segment lost 4 bases, leaving 7 bases of the junction unmatched. Germline V gives CDR1 SGHTS, CDR2 YDEGEE. The CDR3 spells CASSPLGTSGGATDTQYF. The CDR3 DNA follows: TGTGCCAGCAGCCCCCTTGGGACTAGCGGGGGGGCCACAGATACGCAGTATTTT.

In this sample, this clonotype turned up many times. J is TRBJ2-1 and V is TRBV6-5; TRBD2 agrees at 9 bases. V lost 1 base and J lost 5; bases outside the gene matches: 3. This CDR3 spans 15 amino acids. Germline CDR1 MNHEY, CDR2 SVGAGI. The DNA of the CDR3 is TGTGCCAGCAGTTACTGGGCGGGAGGGAACAATGAGCAGTTCTTC. It codes for CASSYWAGGNNEQFF.

This clonotype was recorded many times. The chain has TRBV15 and TRBJ2-7, with 8 bases lining up with TRBD2. This CDR3 has 15 residues. Germline V lookup: CDR1 LNHNV, CDR2 YYDKDF (reference sequence). Germline trimming cut 0 bases from V and 5 bases from J; bases unmatched to any gene: 6. CDR3 DNA: TGTGCCACCAGCAGAGATCCCGGGGGGGCAGACGAGCAGTACTTC. It yields the protein CATSRDPGGADEQYF.

The rearrangement links TRBV7-6 to TRBJ2-1; 10 bases are a match to TRBD2. The V gene's germline CDR1 is SGHVS and CDR2 FNYEAQ. The CDR3 spans 14 residues. After removal of 5 bases from V and 8 bases from J, the junction contained 6 bases not matched to a gene. The CDR3 protein is CASSPASGSYEQFF. The CDR3 DNA is TGTGCCAGCAGCCCCGCTAGCGGGAGCTATGAGCAGTTCTTC.

This clonotype came up a few times. The gene calls are TRBV6-2 or TRBV6-3 and TRBJ2-7; tentatively, D is TRBD1 (5 bases). Per germline, CDR1 MNHEY and CDR2 SVGEGT. The V end lost 7 bases, the J end lost 3 bases, and 16 bases lay between the germline ends. The CDR3 extends over 14 amino acids. The CDR3 bases are TGTGCCAGCATCGCTACCCGACAGCACTACGAGCAGTACTTC. Its protein product is CASIATRQHYEQYF.

This clonotype showed up many times. The chain employs TRBV5-4 and TRBJ2-3; D perhaps matches TRBD1 (6 bases). This CDR3 is built from 15 residues. Germline loops: CDR1 SGHNT, CDR2 YYREEE (reference sequence). V lost 2 bases, J lost 0 bases, and 10 bases lay in between. CDR3 coding DNA: TGTGCCAGCAGCTTTGGACAGTCTAGCACAGATACGCAGTATTTT. The encoded protein is CASSFGQSSTDTQYF.

This clonotype was detected many times. V gene TRBV7-2 combines with J gene TRBJ2-3; no definite D call. Trimming took off 5 bases at V and 6 bases at J, with 9 bases between the two ends. This CDR3 is 12 amino acids long. Germline V gene lookup returns CDR1 SGHTA and CDR2 FQGNSA. The CDR3 DNA follows: TGTGCCAGCAGCAAACTCTCCGATACGCAGTATTTT. As protein: CASSKLSDTQYF.

This clonotype was observed a handful of times. The chain carries TRBV20-1 and TRBJ2-2; tentative D call: TRBD1 (6 bases). The CDR3 contains 16 residues. Trimming shortened V by 3 bases and J by 1 base, and 15 bases separated the two germline ends. Looked up from germline, CDR1 is DFQATT and CDR2 is SNEGSKA (reference sequence). The chain's CDR3 is CSASPRGALNTGELFF. CDR3 coding DNA: TGCAGTGCTAGTCCCAGGGGTGCCCTGAACACCGGGGAGCTGTTTTTT.

This clonotype ranks as medium-sized. The chain employs TRBV20-1 and TRBJ1-1; a weak D match, TRBD1 (5 bases). The V gene's germline CDR1 is DFQATT and CDR2 SNEGSKA (reference sequence). CDR3 length: 14 amino acids. Trimming shortened V by 3 bases and J by 0 bases, and 11 bases separated the two germline ends. The CDR3 nucleotides read TGCAGTGCTAGGAGTGGGGGTATGAACACTGAAGCTTTCTTT. Its translation: CSARSGGMNTEAFF.

This clonotype counts as medium-sized. V gene TRBV11-3 combines with J gene TRBJ2-1; 7 bases are a match to TRBD2. The CDR3 covers 15 residues. Germline trimming cut 1 base from V and 7 bases from J; bases unmatched to any gene: 7. Per the germline V gene, CDR1 is SGHNT and CDR2 is YENEEA. This CDR3 reads CASSLGAGAGNEQFF. The CDR3, as DNA: TGTGCCAGCAGCTTAGGGGCGGGAGCCGGGAATGAGCAGTTCTTC.

V usage is TRBV19 and J usage is TRBJ2-3; D gene uncertain. This CDR3 contains 15 residues. V was cut by 1 base and J by 0 bases, with 8 bases left in between. CDR1 LNHDA and CDR2 SQIVND come from the germline V gene (reference sequence). The CDR3 sequence is CASSIAGRSTDTQYF. The CDR3 DNA is TGTGCCAGTAGTATAGCAGGTAGAAGCACAGATACGCAGTATTTT.

The chain recombines TRBV24-1 with TRBJ2-2, with TRBD1 matching 8 bases. The CDR3 is 14 amino acids. V trimming: 3 bases; J trimming: 7 bases; junction bases outside the gene matches: 3. Germline V gives CDR1 KGHDR, CDR2 SFDVKD. In DNA form, the CDR3 reads TGTGCCACCAGTGATCAGGGGGCTAACGGGGAGCTGTTTTTT. As protein: CATSDQGANGELFF.

This clonotype was observed many times. The chain recombines TRBV20-1 with TRBJ2-7; D is possibly TRBD2 (5 bases). Between the trimmed V and J ends, which lost 0 bases and 1 base, there was a span of 19 bases. This CDR3 is 17 amino acids long. The germline V gene encodes CDR1 DFQATT and CDR2 SNEGSKA (reference sequence). CDR3 in amino acids: CSARDPSGVFDSYEQYF. In DNA form, the CDR3 reads TGCAGTGCTAGAGACCCCTCCGGGGTGTTCGATTCCTACGAGCAGTACTTC.

The V gene is TRBV7-2, the J gene TRBJ1-6; D gene ambiguous. Germline CDR1 SGHTA, CDR2 FQGNSA. The CDR3 has 15 residues. V lost 1 base and J 8 bases, leaving 12 bases between the germline ends. Written as DNA, the CDR3 is TGTGCCAGCAGCTTAGTGGATGCGGTGCATTCACCCCTCCACTTT. Translation: CASSLVDAVHSPLHF.

In its sample, this clonotype was seen many times. The chain joins TRBV7-6 to TRBJ2-5, with TRBD2 identical over 11 bases. Per germline, CDR1 SGHVS and CDR2 FNYEAQ. The ends lost 5 bases at V and 5 bases at J; junction bases unmatched: 4. The CDR3 extends over 14 amino acids. This CDR3 is CASSHRLAGETQYF. The CDR3 bases are TGTGCCAGCAGCCACCGACTAGCGGGGGAGACCCAGTACTTC.

This clonotype was seen ten or more times. The chain carries TRBV11-3 and TRBJ2-3, with a possible D match to TRBD2 (6 bases). CDR3 length: 16 amino acids. V lost 3 bases, J lost 2 bases, and 15 bases lay in between. Germline CDR1 is SGHNT and CDR2 is YENEEA. Written as DNA, the CDR3 is TGTGCCAGCAGCTTGGGGAGGCGAGATGACACAGATACGCAGTATTTT. The encoded protein is CASSLGRRDDTDTQYF.

V usage is TRBV7-2 and J usage is TRBJ1-1; D gene unclear. In germline, CDR1 is SGHTA, CDR2 FQGNSA. CDR3 length: 11 residues. The germline V and J ends were trimmed by 4 bases and 5 bases, with 5 bases remaining between them. In DNA form, the CDR3 reads TGTGCCAGCAGCTCGTGGACTGAAGCTTTCTTT. The encoded protein is CASSSWTEAFF.

V gene TRBV6-4 combines with J gene TRBJ2-1; D may be TRBD2 (6 bases). In germline, CDR1 is MRHNA, CDR2 SNTAGT. Deletions cut 5 bases from V and 2 bases from J, with 13 bases between. This CDR3 is built from 15 residues. The CDR3 sequence: CASSKSGEPYNEQFF. In nucleotides, the CDR3 is TGTGCCAGCAGTAAGTCGGGGGAGCCCTACAATGAGCAGTTCTTC.

This clonotype rates as medium-sized. CDR3 loop: CASSLELQETQYF. As DNA, the CDR3 is TGTGCCAGCAGCTTAGAACTCCAAGAGACCCAGTACTTC. V gene TRBV7-2 combines with J gene TRBJ2-5, with D unclear. V was trimmed by 1 base and J by 1 base, leaving 4 bases between them. CDR1 is SGHTA and CDR2 is FQGNSA in the germline V gene. The CDR3 extends over 13 amino acids.

This clonotype was picked up a small number of times. The chain has TRBV6-2 or TRBV6-3 and TRBJ2-5, with D maybe TRBD2 (6 bases). V lost 0 bases, J lost 3 bases, and 11 bases lay in between. This CDR3 has 15 residues. Germline V lookup: CDR1 MNHEY, CDR2 SVGEGT. CDR3 sequence (DNA): TGTGCCAGCAGTTACTCCGGACTATTTGAAGAGACCCAGTACTTC. Amino acids: CASSYSGLFEETQYF.

This clonotype was seen repeatedly, ten times or more. The chain has TRBV11-3 and TRBJ1-3, with unresolved D. The germline CDR1 and CDR2 sequences are SGHNT and YENEEA. Trimming removed 4 bases from V and 4 bases from J, with 5 bases in between. The CDR3 spans 12 residues. The CDR3 loop reads CASSSEGNTIYF. DNA of the CDR3: TGTGCCAGCAGCTCGGAGGGAAACACCATATATTTT.

This clonotype was detected many times. The chain combines TRBV14 with TRBJ1-2, with TRBD1 identical over 7 bases. Per germline, CDR1 SGHDN and CDR2 FVKESK. This CDR3 is 14 amino acids long. After removal of 0 bases from V and 8 bases from J, the junction contained 6 bases not matched to a gene. This CDR3 reads CASSQEGQIRGYTF. The CDR3 DNA follows: TGTGCCAGCAGCCAAGAGGGACAGATACGAGGCTACACCTTC.

This clonotype showed up many times. The chain carries TRBV7-6 and TRBJ2-7; D call uncertain. The germline CDR1 and CDR2 sequences are SGHVS and FNYEAQ. This CDR3 is 14 amino acids long. Trimming took off 4 bases at V and 2 bases at J, with 12 bases between the two ends. The CDR3 nucleotides read TGTGCCAGCAGCTCCAGTCTAGGTCCCTACGAGCAGTACTTC. It encodes CASSSSLGPYEQYF.